The sequence of this T cell receptor (beta chain) was determined in a study of blood T cell repertoires in COVID-19. Study-level information: COVID-19 samples, acute and convalescent, were from the United States, Italy and Spain. From T cells, B-cell-depleted T cells, or PBMCs came the material, which was cDNA or gDNA.

The junction had 9 bases not matched to a gene; V was cut back by 4 bases and J by 1 base. This CDR3 has 16 amino acids. Germline CDR1 SGHRS, CDR2 YFSETQ. As originally analysed: Amplification with reference gene primers provided the estimates of nucleated cell counts. The table came from immunoSEQ multiplex PCR; TCRdb's copy has only in-frame clones and leaves some out. The D gene and trimming were derived from the DNA, and the V and J assignments and clone size from that table. In the table there are roughly 160,000 clones, roughly 90% of which are singletons. This sequence joins TRBV5-1 and TRBJ2-3; TRBD1 agrees at 7 bases. The sample taken for sequencing was peripheral blood. The sequence came from a middle-aged man with acute or convalescent COVID-19. The DNA of the CDR3 is TGCGCCAGCAGCCCCGACAGGGACGGGGGCACAGATACGCAGTATTTT. It yields the protein CASSPDRDGGTDTQYF. Full variable domain (missing parts from reference TRBV5-1 and TRBJ2-3): KAGVTQTPRYLIKTRGQQVTLSCSPISGHRSVSWYQQTPGQGLQFLFEYFSETQRNKGNFPGRFSGRQFSNSRSEMNVSTLELGDSALYLCASSPDRDGGTDTQYFGPGTRLTVL.